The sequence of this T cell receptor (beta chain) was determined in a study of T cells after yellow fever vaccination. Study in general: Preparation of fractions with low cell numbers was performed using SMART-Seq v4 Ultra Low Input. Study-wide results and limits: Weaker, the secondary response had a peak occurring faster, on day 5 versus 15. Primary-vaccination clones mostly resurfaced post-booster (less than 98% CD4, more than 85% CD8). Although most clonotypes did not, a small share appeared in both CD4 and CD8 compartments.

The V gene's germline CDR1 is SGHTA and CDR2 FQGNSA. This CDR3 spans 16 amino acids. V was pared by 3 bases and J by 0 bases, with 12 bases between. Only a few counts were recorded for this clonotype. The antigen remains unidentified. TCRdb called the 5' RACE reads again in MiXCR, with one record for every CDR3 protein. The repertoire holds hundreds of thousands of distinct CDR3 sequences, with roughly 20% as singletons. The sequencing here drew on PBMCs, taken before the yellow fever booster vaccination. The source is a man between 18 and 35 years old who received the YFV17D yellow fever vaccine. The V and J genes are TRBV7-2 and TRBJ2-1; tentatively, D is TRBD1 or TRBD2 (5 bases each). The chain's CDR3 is CASSLYGGSSYNEQFF. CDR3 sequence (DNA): TGTGCCAGCAGCTTGTATGGGGGTAGCTCCTACAATGAGCAGTTCTTC.